The rows below give T cell receptor beta chains drawn from one sample of a study of T cell repertoires in cytomegalovirus infection. TCRdb re-called the reads through MiXCR, storing one row per CDR3 protein. Found here are around 360,000 distinct CDR3 sequences, about 35% of them singletons; the top ten hold less than 15%. The antigens these receptors bind are not known. This material consisted of cultured PBMCs, taken from culture after CMV antigen stimulation. These receptors all stem from a human donor in good health (CMV status not recorded). Some clones in this sample may be carry-over from other donors' samples. CDR3s include the opening cysteine and the closing phenylalanine or tryptophan. A D gene is named only where the DNA matches it firmly. Some rows mark clone size as missing; the rest say once, few, many or name a class of expanded clone.

D gene	clone size	V gene	J gene	CDR3 protein	CDR3 DNA
-	-	TRBV18	TRBJ1-2	CASSPPQESYGYTF	TGTGCCAGCTCACCACCTCAGGAGTCCTATGGCTACACCTTC
TRBD2	-	TRBV5-1	TRBJ2-1	CASREGVAGERQFF	TGCGCCAGCAGGGAAGGGGTAGCGGGAGAACGGCAGTTCTTC
-	few	TRBV7-2	TRBJ2-5	CASSLGGTRGGETQYF	TGTGCCAGCAGCTTAGGGGGTACTAGGGGCGGGGAGACCCAGTACTTC
TRBD2	many	TRBV7-6	TRBJ2-5	CASSRSGRGETQYF	TGTGCCAGCAGCCGCAGCGGGAGAGGAGAGACCCAGTACTTC
-	many	TRBV19	TRBJ2-7	CASSDRAYEQYF	TGTGCCAGCAGCGACAGAGCCTACGAGCAGTACTTC
-	few	TRBV20-1	TRBJ2-7	CSASGSGYEQYF	TGCAGTGCTAGCGGGAGTGGTTACGAGCAGTACTTC
TRBD1	-	TRBV12-3/TRBV12-4	TRBJ1-6	CASSLRLTGIGKLGNSPLHF	TGTGCCAGCAGTTTACGCTTGACAGGGATAGGAAAGTTGGGTAATTCACCCCTCCACTTT
TRBD2	few	TRBV27	TRBJ2-2	CASRPTSGSLAGELFF	TGTGCCAGCAGACCGACTAGCGGGAGTCTCGCCGGGGAGCTGTTTTTT
-	-	TRBV12-3/TRBV12-4	TRBJ2-3	CASSFGGDTQYF	TGTGCCAGCAGCTTTGGTGGGGATACGCAGTATTTT
TRBD1	-	TRBV12-3/TRBV12-4	TRBJ2-1	CASRYSGTGAYNEQFF	TGTGCCAGCAGGTATTCCGGGACAGGGGCCTACAATGAGCAGTTCTTC
-	-	TRBV5-4	TRBJ1-1	CASSLFSWGNTEAFF	TGTGCCAGCAGCTTGTTTAGTTGGGGGAACACTGAAGCTTTCTTT
TRBD2	few	TRBV12-5	TRBJ2-1	CASGLVKYIGLAGTWEQFF	TGTGCTAGTGGTTTGGTAAAGTATATCGGGCTAGCGGGCACATGGGAGCAGTTCTTC
TRBD2	many	TRBV7-2	TRBJ2-1	CASSSTSVSSYNEQFF	TGTGCCAGCAGCTCTACTAGCGTCAGCTCCTACAATGAGCAGTTCTTC
-	-	TRBV12-3/TRBV12-4	TRBJ1-1	CASSFRTNTEAFF	TGTGCCAGCAGTTTTCGGACGAACACTGAAGCTTTCTTT
-	-	TRBV7-6	TRBJ1-2	CASSLETAIYGYTF	TGTGCCAGCAGCTTAGAAACAGCCATCTATGGCTACACCTTC
TRBD2	-	TRBV7-2	TRBJ2-3	CASSPSGGAGTDTQYF	TGTGCCAGCAGCCCTAGCGGGGGGGCCGGAACAGATACGCAGTATTTT
-	few	TRBV7-2	TRBJ2-1	CASSPRRGDYNEQFF	TGTGCCAGCAGCCCTAGGAGAGGAGACTACAATGAGCAGTTCTTC
-	few	TRBV12-3/TRBV12-4	TRBJ2-1	CASSFRDLYEQFF	TGTGCCAGCAGTTTCCGGGACCTCTATGAGCAGTTCTTC
TRBD1	few	TRBV7-2	TRBJ1-2	CASSLRDREPIHTF	TGTGCCAGCAGCCTCCGGGACAGGGAGCCGATACACACCTTC
-	many	TRBV7-2	TRBJ1-1	CASSSVPRGGTEAFF	TGTGCCAGCAGCTCCGTTCCCCGGGGAGGCACTGAAGCTTTCTTT
TRBD2	-	TRBV9	TRBJ2-3	CASSVRLAATDTQYF	TGTGCCAGCAGCGTAAGGCTAGCGGCCACAGATACGCAGTATTTT
TRBD1	few	TRBV28	TRBJ2-7	CASSLRQGQFIYEQYF	TGTGCCAGCAGTTTGCGCCAGGGACAGTTTATCTACGAGCAGTACTTC
-	-	TRBV19	TRBJ1-5	CASRDSDNQPQHF	TGTGCCAGTAGAGACAGCGACAATCAGCCCCAGCATTTT
TRBD1	-	TRBV28	TRBJ1-5	CASSLLRLRDSLSNQPQHF	TGTGCCAGCAGTTTACTCCGCCTCCGGGACAGCCTTAGCAATCAGCCCCAGCATTTT
TRBD1	-	TRBV12-3/TRBV12-4	TRBJ2-7	CASSRTGQGNYEQYF	TGTGCCAGCAGTCGAACGGGACAGGGAAACTACGAGCAGTACTTC
-	-	TRBV6-1	TRBJ1-2	CASSSTGEGDGYTF	TGTGCCAGCAGTTCGACTGGGGAAGGGGATGGCTACACCTTC
-	few	TRBV28	TRBJ2-7	CASQKRVAPHYEQYF	TGTGCCAGCCAAAAGAGGGTGGCCCCACACTACGAGCAGTACTTC
-	-	TRBV5-1	TRBJ2-4	CASSLEARVAKNIQYF	TGCGCCAGCAGCTTGGAGGCCAGGGTAGCCAAAAACATTCAGTACTTC
TRBD2	-	TRBV19	TRBJ2-1	CASSNFRLAGVTYNEQFF	TGTGCCAGTAGTAATTTCCGACTAGCGGGAGTGACCTACAATGAGCAGTTCTTC
-	-	TRBV11-1	TRBJ2-6	CASNHRRGTGANVLTF	TGTGCCAGCAACCACCGTCGGGGAACTGGGGCCAACGTCCTGACTTTC
-	-	TRBV29-1	TRBJ1-1	CSVVDRNTEAFF	TGCAGCGTTGTGGACAGGAACACTGAAGCTTTCTTT
-	-	TRBV10-3	TRBJ2-1	CAIRGEGNEQFF	TGTGCCATCAGGGGTGAGGGCAATGAGCAGTTCTTC
TRBD2	-	TRBV7-9	TRBJ2-1	CASSSIIGLAGGNEQFF	TGTGCCAGCAGCAGCATTATTGGACTAGCGGGAGGGAATGAGCAGTTCTTC
-	-	TRBV3-1	TRBJ2-5	CASSQDLGRRETQYF	TGTGCCAGCAGCCAAGATCTGGGCAGGCGAGAGACCCAGTACTTC
-	-	TRBV4-1	TRBJ2-3	CASSQADRFSTDTQYF	TGCGCCAGCAGCCAAGCGGACAGATTTAGCACAGATACGCAGTATTTT
TRBD1	-	TRBV12-3/TRBV12-4	TRBJ1-3	CASREDRRSGNTIYF	TGTGCCAGCAGGGAGGACAGGAGGTCTGGAAACACCATATATTTT
TRBD2	-	TRBV20-1	TRBJ2-7	CSATEGTSGGEQYF	TGCAGTGCTACCGAGGGGACTAGCGGGGGTGAGCAGTACTTC
-	-	TRBV5-1	TRBJ2-5	CASSLIPGAETQYF	TGCGCCAGCAGCTTGATTCCGGGAGCGGAGACCCAGTACTTC
-	-	TRBV9	TRBJ1-5	CASSVAGWGSNQPQHF	TGTGCCAGCAGCGTAGCGGGGTGGGGAAGCAATCAGCCCCAGCATTTT
-	few	TRBV7-4	TRBJ2-1	CASSPGFEQFF	TGTGCCAGCAGCCCAGGGTTTGAGCAGTTCTTC
-	few	TRBV4-2	TRBJ1-4	CASSQDLKQGIVNEKLFF	TGTGCCAGCAGCCAAGATCTAAAACAGGGAATAGTTAATGAAAAACTGTTTTTT
TRBD1	many	TRBV7-2	TRBJ2-6	CASSFRGRGANVLTF	TGTGCCAGCAGCTTCAGGGGGCGGGGGGCCAACGTCCTGACTTTC
-	-	TRBV7-2	TRBJ1-6	CASSSDRRLPLHF	TGTGCCAGCAGCTCGGACCGAAGGTTGCCCCTCCACTTT
TRBD1	many	TRBV4-1	TRBJ1-4	CASSQPDREGEKLFF	TGCGCCAGCAGCCAACCCGACAGGGAAGGCGAAAAACTGTTTTTT
-	-	TRBV4-3	TRBJ1-5	CASSQGPDYQPQHF	TGCGCCAGCAGCCAAGGACCAGATTATCAGCCCCAGCATTTT
-	few	TRBV5-1	TRBJ2-3	CASSLGYRTDTQYF	TGCGCCAGCAGCTTGGGCTATCGCACAGATACGCAGTATTTT
TRBD1	-	TRBV28	TRBJ2-5	CASSRTGKSKTQYF	TGTGCCAGCAGCCGGACAGGGAAGTCAAAGACCCAGTACTTC
-	-	TRBV7-9	TRBJ2-5	CASSAVQETQYF	TGTGCCAGCTCGGCAGTCCAGGAGACCCAGTACTTC
-	few	TRBV20-1	TRBJ2-1	CSARDWGDRRDEQFF	TGCAGTGCTAGAGATTGGGGCGACCGTCGAGATGAGCAGTTCTTC
TRBD2	few	TRBV7-9	TRBJ2-5	CAISGLAVQETQYF	TGTGCCATTTCGGGACTAGCGGTCCAAGAGACCCAGTACTTC
-	many	TRBV29-1	TRBJ2-3	CSVVGGISDTQYF	TGCAGCGTTGTGGGCGGTATTTCAGATACGCAGTATTTT
-	-	TRBV27	TRBJ1-4	CASRGDVGKGRVGEKLFF	TGTGCCAGCAGGGGTGATGTTGGGAAGGGACGGGTCGGCGAAAAACTGTTTTTT
TRBD1	-	TRBV19	TRBJ1-2	CASSLFTGGATNYGYTF	TGTGCCAGTAGTTTATTTACAGGGGGCGCGACCAACTATGGCTACACCTTC
TRBD2	few	TRBV24-1	TRBJ2-1	CATSGKRLADSYNEQFF	TGTGCCACCAGTGGCAAACGACTAGCCGACTCCTACAATGAGCAGTTCTTC
TRBD1	many	TRBV7-2	TRBJ1-2	CASSPSRGRVYGYTF	TGTGCCAGCAGCCCCAGTAGGGGGCGAGTCTATGGCTACACCTTC
TRBD1	many	TRBV19	TRBJ1-5	CASSMGQGQPQHF	TGTGCCAGTAGTATGGGACAGGGTCAGCCCCAGCATTTT
TRBD1	-	TRBV2	TRBJ1-1	CASGKDRDTEAFF	TGTGCCAGCGGAAAAGACAGGGACACTGAAGCTTTCTTT
TRBD2	many	TRBV7-2	TRBJ2-7	CASSLIGTSGRGDEQYF	TGTGCCAGCAGCTTAATCGGGACTAGCGGGAGAGGCGACGAGCAGTACTTC